Presented here are 12 T cell receptor beta chains from one specimen sequenced in a study of spatial heterogeneity in lung cancer. Findings and limits, study-wide: The study found that expanded intratumoral alpha and beta TCR counts tracked tumor mutation counts.

No antigen has been assigned to these receptors. TCRdb fed the 5' RACE reads into MiXCR, producing one record per CDR3 protein. The table lists some 2,500 distinct CDR3 sequences, 4.5% to 6% of them singletons. Specified time point: sample taken at primary tumor resection. This specimen was lung tumor tissue, taken at surgery. These receptors all come from a male donor with early-stage non-small cell lung cancer.

A few counts support this clonotype. This rearrangement joins TRBV20-1 to TRBJ1-1; 7 bases fit TRBD1. The germline V gene has CDR1 DFQATT and CDR2 SNEGSKA (reference sequence). CDR3 length: 13 amino acids. The V and J ends lost 2 bases and 4 bases, in that order; junction bases with no gene match: 4. This CDR3 is CSARKPGGTEAFF. CDR3 coding DNA: TGCAGTGCTAGAAAGCCAGGGGGCACTGAAGCTTTCTTT.

The rearrangement uses TRBV28 and TRBJ2-1; the D gene could be TRBD1 or TRBD2 (6 bases each). The V end lost 2 bases, the J end lost 7 bases, and 15 bases lay between the germline ends. The CDR3 totals 15 residues. CDR1 is MDHEN, CDR2 SYDVKM, per germline. The CDR3 sequence is CASSLIGGLGNEQFF. The DNA for the CDR3 is TGTGCCAGCAGTTTAATCGGGGGCTTGGGGAATGAGCAGTTCTTC.

This clonotype has a count of ten or more. The chain couples TRBV7-2 to TRBJ1-1; D uncertain. V gave up 6 bases and J gave up 11 bases, with 19 bases separating them. The CDR3 has 13 amino acids. The germline CDR1 and CDR2 sequences are SGHTA and FQGNSA. CDR3 sequence: CASRAVERLNAFF. The CDR3 DNA is TGTGCCAGCAGAGCCGTGGAGCGTTTGAACGCTTTCTTT.

By its share, this clonotype is medium-sized. The rearrangement links TRBV7-9 to TRBJ2-3; unclear D gene. The germline V gene encodes CDR1 SEHNR and CDR2 FQNEAQ (reference sequence). Trimming removed 0 bases from V and 5 bases from J, with 6 bases in between. The CDR3 is 13 residues long. Here the CDR3 DNA reads TGTGCCAGCAGCTTAGCAGGTGAAGATACGCAGTATTTT. Translation gives CASSLAGEDTQYF.

Within the sample, this clonotype is medium-sized (0.01 to 0.1%). CDR3 amino acids: CASSRDRDKDTQYF. CDR3 in DNA: TGTGCCAGCAGTCGGGACAGGGATAAGGATACGCAGTATTTT. The chain carries TRBV12-3 or TRBV12-4 and TRBJ2-3, with 9 bases lining up with TRBD1. The trim removed 5 bases at V and 6 bases at J, leaving 6 bases unmatched. This CDR3 has 14 residues.

This clonotype occurred many times. The chain has TRBV10-2 and TRBJ2-2, with TRBD1 matching over 10 bases. The CDR3 totals 15 residues. The trim removed 6 bases at V and 4 bases at J, leaving 5 bases unmatched. From germline, CDR1 is WSHSY and CDR2 SAAADI. CDR3 sequence (DNA): TGCGCCAGCAGGACAGGGGGCAGTAGCACCGGGGAGCTGTTTTTT. Translated, it gives CASRTGGSSTGELFF.

By proportion, this clonotype is medium-sized. J is TRBJ2-7 and V is TRBV20-1; 7 bases match TRBD2. CDR3 length equals 15 residues. The germline V gene encodes CDR1 DFQATT and CDR2 SNEGSKA (reference sequence). The ends lost 0 bases at V and 5 bases at J; junction bases unmatched: 10. The CDR3 loop reads CSARDLRKAGDEQYF. The CDR3 DNA reads TGCAGTGCTAGAGATCTCCGGAAGGCGGGGGACGAGCAGTACTTC.

In its sample, this clonotype is large. The V and J genes are TRBV20-1 and TRBJ1-2, with D perhaps matching TRBD1 (5 bases). Germline V lookup: CDR1 DFQATT, CDR2 SNEGSKA (reference sequence). The CDR3 length is 13 residues. The V end was cut by 3 bases, the J end by 3 bases, with 11 bases between. The CDR3 protein is CSASPGTDYGYTF. CDR3 DNA: TGCAGTGCTAGCCCCGGGACGGACTATGGCTACACCTTC.

This clonotype was found a few times. V and J are TRBV7-3 and TRBJ2-3; 8 nucleotides match TRBD2. The CDR3 runs 15 residues. V dropped 3 bases and J dropped 0; count of bases not matched to a gene: 2. CDR1 and CDR2 from the germline V gene are SGHTA and FQGTGA. The CDR3 bases are TGTGCCAGCAGCTTCGCGGGAGGCAGCACAGATACGCAGTATTTT. Translating gives CASSFAGGSTDTQYF.

This clonotype has at least ten counts. The chain combines TRBV5-5 with TRBJ1-1; D not resolved. Trimming stripped 0 bases from V and 1 base from J, with 7 bases between. The CDR3 length is 14 residues. Germline V gene data show CDR1 as SGHKS and CDR2 as YYEKEE (reference sequence). For the CDR3, the DNA is TGTGCCAGCAGCTTGGACGTCGCGAACACTGAAGCTTTCTTT. It encodes CASSLDVANTEAFF.

This clonotype ranks as medium-sized. CDR3 coding DNA: TGTGCCAGCAGTCCAACAGGGGTAAAGACCGGGGAGCTGTTTTTT. Its translation: CASSPTGVKTGELFF. The chain joins TRBV2 to TRBJ2-2, with 7 bases aligning to TRBD1. Germline V CDR1 and CDR2: SNHLY, FYNNEI. CDR3 length equals 15 residues. J gave up 5 bases and V 5 bases, and 8 bases lay outside the gene matches. The variable domain in full, with the rest retrieved from reference TRBV2 and TRBJ2-2, is EPEVTQTPSHQVTQMGQEVILRCVPISNHLYFYWYRQILGQKVEFLVSFYNNEISEKSEIFDDQFSVERPDGSNFTLKIRSTKLEDSAMYFCASSPTGVKTGELFFGEGSRLTVL.

This clonotype occurred a few times. The chain recombines TRBV13 with TRBJ2-7, with TRBD2 matching 14 bases. The length of the CDR3 is 15 residues. The junction had 0 bases not matched to a gene; V was cut back by 3 bases and J by 2 bases. Per the germline V gene, CDR1 is PRHDT and CDR2 is FYEKMQ (reference sequence). CDR3 residues: CASSLGLAGAYEQYF. The CDR3 DNA is TGTGCCAGCAGCTTGGGACTAGCGGGGGCCTACGAGCAGTACTTC.